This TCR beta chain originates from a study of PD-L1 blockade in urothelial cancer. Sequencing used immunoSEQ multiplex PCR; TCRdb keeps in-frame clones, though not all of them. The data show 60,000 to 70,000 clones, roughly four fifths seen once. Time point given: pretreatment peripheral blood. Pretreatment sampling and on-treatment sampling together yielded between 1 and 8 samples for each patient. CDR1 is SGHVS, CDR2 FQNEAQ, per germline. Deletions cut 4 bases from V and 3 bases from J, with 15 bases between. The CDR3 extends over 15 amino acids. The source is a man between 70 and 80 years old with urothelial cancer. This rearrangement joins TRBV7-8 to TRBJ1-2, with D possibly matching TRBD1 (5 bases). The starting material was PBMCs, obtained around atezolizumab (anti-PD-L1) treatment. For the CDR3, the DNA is TGTGCCAGCAGCTCACAGGCTTCCTCGTACTATGGCTACACCTTC. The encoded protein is CASSSQASSYYGYTF.